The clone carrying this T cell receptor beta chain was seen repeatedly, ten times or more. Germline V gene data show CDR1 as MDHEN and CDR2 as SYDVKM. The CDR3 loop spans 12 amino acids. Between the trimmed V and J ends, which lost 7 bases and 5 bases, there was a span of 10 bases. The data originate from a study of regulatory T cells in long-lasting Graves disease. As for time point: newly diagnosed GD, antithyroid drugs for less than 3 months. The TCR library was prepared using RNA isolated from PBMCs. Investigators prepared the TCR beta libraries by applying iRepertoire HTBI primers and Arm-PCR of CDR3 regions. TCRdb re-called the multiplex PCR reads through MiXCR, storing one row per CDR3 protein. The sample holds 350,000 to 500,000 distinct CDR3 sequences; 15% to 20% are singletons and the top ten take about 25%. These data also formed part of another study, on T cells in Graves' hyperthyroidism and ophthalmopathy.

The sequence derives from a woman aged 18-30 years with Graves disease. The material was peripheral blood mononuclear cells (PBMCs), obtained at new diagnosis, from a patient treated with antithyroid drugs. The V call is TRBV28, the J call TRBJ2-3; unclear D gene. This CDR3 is CASTSTVDTQYF. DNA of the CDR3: TGTGCCAGCACTTCGACGGTAGATACGCAGTATTTT.